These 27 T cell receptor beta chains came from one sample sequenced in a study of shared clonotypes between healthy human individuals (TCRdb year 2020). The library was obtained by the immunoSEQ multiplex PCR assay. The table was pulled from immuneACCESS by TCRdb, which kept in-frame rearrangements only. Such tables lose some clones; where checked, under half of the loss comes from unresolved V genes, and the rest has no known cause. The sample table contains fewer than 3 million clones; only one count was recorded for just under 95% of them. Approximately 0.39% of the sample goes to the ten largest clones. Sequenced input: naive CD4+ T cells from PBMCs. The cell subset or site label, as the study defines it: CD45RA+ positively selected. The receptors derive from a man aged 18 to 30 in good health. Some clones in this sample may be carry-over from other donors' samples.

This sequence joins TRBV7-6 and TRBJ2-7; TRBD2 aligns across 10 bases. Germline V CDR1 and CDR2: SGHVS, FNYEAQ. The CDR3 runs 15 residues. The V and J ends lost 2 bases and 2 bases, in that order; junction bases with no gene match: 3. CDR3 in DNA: TGTGCCAGCAGCTTAACTAGCGGGACCGCCTACGAGCAGTACTTC. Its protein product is CASSLTSGTAYEQYF.

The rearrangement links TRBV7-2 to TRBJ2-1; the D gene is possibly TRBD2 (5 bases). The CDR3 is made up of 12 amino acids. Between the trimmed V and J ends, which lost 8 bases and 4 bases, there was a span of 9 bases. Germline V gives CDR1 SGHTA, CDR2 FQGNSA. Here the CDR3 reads CASGRGYNEQFF. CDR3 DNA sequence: TGTGCCAGCGGACGGGGTTACAATGAGCAGTTCTTC.

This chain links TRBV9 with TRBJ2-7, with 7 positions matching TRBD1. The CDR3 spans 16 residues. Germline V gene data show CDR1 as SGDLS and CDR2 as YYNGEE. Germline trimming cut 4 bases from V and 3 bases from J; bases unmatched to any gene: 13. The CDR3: CASSTENRGTRYEQYF. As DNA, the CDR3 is TGTGCCAGCAGCACCGAAAACAGGGGAACCCGCTACGAGCAGTACTTC.

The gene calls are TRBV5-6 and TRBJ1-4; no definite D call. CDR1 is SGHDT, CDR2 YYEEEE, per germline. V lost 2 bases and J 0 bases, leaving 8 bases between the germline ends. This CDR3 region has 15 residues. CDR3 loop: CASSFFDATNEKLFF. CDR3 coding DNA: TGTGCCAGCAGCTTTTTTGATGCAACTAATGAAAAACTGTTTTTT.

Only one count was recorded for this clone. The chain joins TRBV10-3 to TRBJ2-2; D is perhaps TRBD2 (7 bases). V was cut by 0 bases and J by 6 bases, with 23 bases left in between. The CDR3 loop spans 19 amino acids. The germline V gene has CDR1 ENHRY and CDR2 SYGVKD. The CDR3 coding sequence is TGTGCCATCAGTGAGTCGAAAGGTGGGGGGGGCTCCATGCCCGGGGAGCTGTTTTTT. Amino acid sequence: CAISESKGGGGSMPGELFF.

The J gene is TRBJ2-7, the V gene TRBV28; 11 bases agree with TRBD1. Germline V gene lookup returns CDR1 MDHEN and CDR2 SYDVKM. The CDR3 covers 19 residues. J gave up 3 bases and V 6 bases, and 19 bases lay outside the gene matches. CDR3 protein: CASSPVVDRGRGFLYEQYF. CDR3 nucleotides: TGTGCCAGCAGCCCGGTCGTGGACAGGGGGCGAGGCTTCCTCTACGAGCAGTACTTC. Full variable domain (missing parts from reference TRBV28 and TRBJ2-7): DVKVTQSSRYLVKRTGEKVFLECVQDMDHENMFWYRQDPGLGLRLIYFSYDVKMKEKGDIPEGYSVSREKKERFSLILESASTNQTSMYLCASSPVVDRGRGFLYEQYFGPGTRLTVT.

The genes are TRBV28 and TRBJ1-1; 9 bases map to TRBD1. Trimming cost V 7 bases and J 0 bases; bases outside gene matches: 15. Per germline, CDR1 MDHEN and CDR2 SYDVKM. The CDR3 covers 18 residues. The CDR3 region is CASTSFPGQGSMNTEAFF. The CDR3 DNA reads TGTGCCAGCACCTCTTTCCCGGGACAGGGCTCCATGAACACTGAAGCTTTCTTT.

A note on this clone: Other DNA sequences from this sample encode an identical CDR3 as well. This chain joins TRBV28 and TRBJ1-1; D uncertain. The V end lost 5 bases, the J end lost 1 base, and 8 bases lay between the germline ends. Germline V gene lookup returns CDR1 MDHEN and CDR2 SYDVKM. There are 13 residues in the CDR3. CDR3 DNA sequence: TGTGCCAGCAGTCTAACACAGAACACTGAAGCTTTCTTT. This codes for CASSLTQNTEAFF.

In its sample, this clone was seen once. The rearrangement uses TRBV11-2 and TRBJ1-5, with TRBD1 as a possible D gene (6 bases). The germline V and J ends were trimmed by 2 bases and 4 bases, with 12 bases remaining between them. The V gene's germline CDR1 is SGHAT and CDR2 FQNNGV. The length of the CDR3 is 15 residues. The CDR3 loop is CASSLKGGGNQPQHF. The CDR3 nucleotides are TGTGCCAGCAGCTTAAAGGGAGGGGGAAATCAGCCCCAGCATTTT.

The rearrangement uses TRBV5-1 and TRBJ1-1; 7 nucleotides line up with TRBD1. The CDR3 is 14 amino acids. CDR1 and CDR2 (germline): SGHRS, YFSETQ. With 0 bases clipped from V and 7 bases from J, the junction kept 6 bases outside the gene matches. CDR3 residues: CASSLGTGGNEAFF. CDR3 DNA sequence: TGCGCCAGCAGCTTGGGGACAGGAGGTAATGAAGCTTTCTTT.

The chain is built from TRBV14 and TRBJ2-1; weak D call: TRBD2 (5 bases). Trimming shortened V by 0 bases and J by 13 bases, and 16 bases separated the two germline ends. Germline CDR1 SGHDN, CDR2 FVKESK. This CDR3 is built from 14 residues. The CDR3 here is CASSQDLVPRGQFF. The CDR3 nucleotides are TGTGCCAGCAGCCAAGATTTAGTCCCTCGGGGTCAGTTCTTC.

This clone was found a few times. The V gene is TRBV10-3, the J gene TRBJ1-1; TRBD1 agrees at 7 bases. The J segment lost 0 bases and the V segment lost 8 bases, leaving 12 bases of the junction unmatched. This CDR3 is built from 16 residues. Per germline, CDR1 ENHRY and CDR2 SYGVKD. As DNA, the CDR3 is TGTGCCATCTCCCCGGGGACAGTTACGATGAACACTGAAGCTTTCTTT. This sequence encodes CAISPGTVTMNTEAFF.

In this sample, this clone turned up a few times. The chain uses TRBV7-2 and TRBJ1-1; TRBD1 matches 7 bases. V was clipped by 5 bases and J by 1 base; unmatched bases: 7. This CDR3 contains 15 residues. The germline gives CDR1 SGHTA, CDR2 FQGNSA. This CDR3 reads CASSPVGQKNTEAFF. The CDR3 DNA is TGTGCCAGCAGCCCCGTGGGACAGAAGAACACTGAAGCTTTCTTT.

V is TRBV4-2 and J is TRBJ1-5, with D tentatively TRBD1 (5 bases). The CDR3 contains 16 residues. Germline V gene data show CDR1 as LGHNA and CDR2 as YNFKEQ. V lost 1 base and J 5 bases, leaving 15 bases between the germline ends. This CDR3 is CASSQGHTGGDQPQHF. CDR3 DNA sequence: TGTGCCAGCAGCCAAGGCCACACGGGGGGGGATCAGCCCCAGCATTTT.

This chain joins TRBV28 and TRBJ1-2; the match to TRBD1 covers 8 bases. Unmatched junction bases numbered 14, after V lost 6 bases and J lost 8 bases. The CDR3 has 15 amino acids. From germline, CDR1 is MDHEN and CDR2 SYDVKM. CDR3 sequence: CASRTLGQGVGGYTF. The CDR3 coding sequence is TGTGCCAGCAGGACCCTAGGACAGGGAGTAGGGGGCTACACCTTC.

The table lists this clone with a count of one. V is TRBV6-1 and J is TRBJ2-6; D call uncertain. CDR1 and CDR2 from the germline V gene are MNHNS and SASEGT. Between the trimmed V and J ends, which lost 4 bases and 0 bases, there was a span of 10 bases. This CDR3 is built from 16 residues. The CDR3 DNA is TGTGCCAGCAGTGCGTACACAGCCTCTGGGGCCAACGTCCTGACTTTC. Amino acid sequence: CASSAYTASGANVLTF.

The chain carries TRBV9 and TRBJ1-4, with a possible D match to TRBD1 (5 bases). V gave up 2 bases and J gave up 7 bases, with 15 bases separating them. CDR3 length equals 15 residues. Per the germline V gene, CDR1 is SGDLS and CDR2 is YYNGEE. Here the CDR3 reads CASSVTGLRGEKLFF. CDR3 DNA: TGTGCCAGCAGCGTTACCGGGTTAAGGGGTGAAAAACTGTTTTTT.

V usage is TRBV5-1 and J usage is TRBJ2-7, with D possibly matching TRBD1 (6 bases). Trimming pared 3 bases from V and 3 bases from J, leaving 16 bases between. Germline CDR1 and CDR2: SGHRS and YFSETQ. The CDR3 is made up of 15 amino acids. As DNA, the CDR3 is TGCGCCAGCAGCTCCGGGACAACCTCACTCTACGAGCAGTACTTC. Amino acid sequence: CASSSGTTSLYEQYF.

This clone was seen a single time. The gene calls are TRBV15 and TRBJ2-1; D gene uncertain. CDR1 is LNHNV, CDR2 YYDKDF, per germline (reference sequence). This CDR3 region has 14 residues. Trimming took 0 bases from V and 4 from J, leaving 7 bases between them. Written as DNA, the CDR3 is TGTGCCACCAGCAGAGAGGCTGGATACAATGAGCAGTTCTTC. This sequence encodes CATSREAGYNEQFF.

The CDR3 coding sequence is TGTGCCAGCAGCTCCCCCCACGCTAGGGTTTATGGCGAGCAGTACTTC. Residues: CASSSPHARVYGEQYF. The J gene is TRBJ2-7, the V gene TRBV7-2; D is unresolved. The CDR3 spans 16 residues. Trimming took off 4 bases at V and 6 bases at J, with 22 bases between the two ends. Germline V CDR1 and CDR2: SGHTA, FQGNSA.

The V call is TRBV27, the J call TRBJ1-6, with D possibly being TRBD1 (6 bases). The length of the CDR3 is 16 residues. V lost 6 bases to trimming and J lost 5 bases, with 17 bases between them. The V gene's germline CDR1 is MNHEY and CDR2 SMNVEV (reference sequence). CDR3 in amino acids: CASRPSPRGDNSPLHF. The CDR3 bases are TGTGCCAGCAGACCCTCCCCCAGGGGAGATAATTCACCCCTCCACTTT.

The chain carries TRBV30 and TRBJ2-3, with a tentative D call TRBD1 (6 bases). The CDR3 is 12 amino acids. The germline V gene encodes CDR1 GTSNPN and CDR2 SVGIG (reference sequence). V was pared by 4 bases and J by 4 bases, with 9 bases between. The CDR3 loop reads CAWNQGSDTQYF. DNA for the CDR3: TGTGCCTGGAACCAGGGGTCAGATACGCAGTATTTT.

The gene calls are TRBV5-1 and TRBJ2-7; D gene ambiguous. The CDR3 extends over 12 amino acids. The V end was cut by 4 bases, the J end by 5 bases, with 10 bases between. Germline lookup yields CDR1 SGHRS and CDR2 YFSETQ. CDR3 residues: CASSPLRDEQYF. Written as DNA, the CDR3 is TGCGCCAGCAGCCCCTTGCGTGACGAGCAGTACTTC.

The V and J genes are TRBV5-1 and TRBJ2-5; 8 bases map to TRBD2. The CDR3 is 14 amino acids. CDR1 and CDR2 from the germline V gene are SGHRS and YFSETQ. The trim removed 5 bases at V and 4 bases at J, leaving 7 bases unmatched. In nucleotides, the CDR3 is TGCGCCAGCAGTGAAGCGGGAGTGGGAGAGACCCAGTACTTC. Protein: CASSEAGVGETQYF.

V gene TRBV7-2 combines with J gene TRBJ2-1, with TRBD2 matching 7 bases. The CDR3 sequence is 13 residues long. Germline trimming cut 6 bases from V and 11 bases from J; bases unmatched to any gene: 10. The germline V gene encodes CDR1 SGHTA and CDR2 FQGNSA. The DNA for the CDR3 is TGTGCCAGCAGGCCTAGCGGAGGGCGAAAGCAGTTCTTC. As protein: CASRPSGGRKQFF.

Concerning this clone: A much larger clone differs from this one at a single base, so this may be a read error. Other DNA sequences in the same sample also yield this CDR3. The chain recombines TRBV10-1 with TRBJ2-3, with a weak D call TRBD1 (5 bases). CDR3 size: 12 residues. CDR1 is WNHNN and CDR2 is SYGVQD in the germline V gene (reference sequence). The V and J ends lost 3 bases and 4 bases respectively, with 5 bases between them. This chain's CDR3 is CASSDRADTQYF. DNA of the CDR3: TGCGCCAGCAGTGACAGGGCAGATACGCAGTATTTT.

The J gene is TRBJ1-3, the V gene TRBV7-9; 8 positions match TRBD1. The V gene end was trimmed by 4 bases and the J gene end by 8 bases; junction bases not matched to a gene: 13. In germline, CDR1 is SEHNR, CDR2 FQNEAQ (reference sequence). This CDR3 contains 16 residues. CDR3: CASSSFRQGAFYTIYF. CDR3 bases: TGTGCCAGCAGCTCTTTCCGGCAGGGGGCATTTTACACCATATATTTT.